These 2 T cell receptor beta chains share one sample of origin, sequenced in a study of PD-L1 blockade in urothelial cancer (dated by TCRdb to 2016 to 2017). To prepare the library, the immunoSEQ multiplex PCR assay was applied. TCRdb limited this immuneACCESS table to in-frame rearrangements with V and J called. A share of clones is missing; checked studies link under half to unresolved V genes, and the rest is unexplained. In all, the sample holds around 100,000 clones, and 90% of those were seen once. The top ten clones comprise about 1.6% of the sample. The meaning of the sample's time point label: pretreatment peripheral blood. The starting material was PBMCs, obtained around atezolizumab (anti-PD-L1) treatment. These receptors came from a man between 60 and 75 years old with urothelial cancer.

The V call is TRBV14, the J call TRBJ1-4; maybe TRBD1 (6 bases). V was trimmed by 0 bases and J by 8 bases, leaving 7 bases between them. The CDR3 length is 13 residues. The germline CDR1 and CDR2 sequences are SGHDN and FVKESK. DNA of the CDR3: TGTGCCAGCAGCCAAGAAACAGGGGAAAAACTGTTTTTT. This encodes CASSQETGEKLFF.

The CDR3 is CASSLGQGAYYGYTF. CDR3 coding DNA: TGTGCCAGCAGCTTGGGACAGGGGGCCTACTATGGCTACACCTTC. The V and J genes are TRBV9 and TRBJ1-2, with 12 nucleotides matching TRBD1. The V and J ends lost 4 bases and 3 bases, in that order; junction bases with no gene match: 4. Per germline, CDR1 SGDLS and CDR2 YYNGEE. The CDR3 runs 15 residues.